The present T cell receptor (beta chain) was sequenced within a study of spatial heterogeneity in lung cancer. Study-wide context: The study consistently detected more beta-chain than alpha-chain sequences. As counted in raw reads, each unique TCR and UMI combination appeared more than ten times on average.

This clonotype has at least ten counts. MiXCR, applied by TCRdb to the 5' RACE reads, yields one record per CDR3 protein. The table lists 20,000 to 30,000 distinct CDR3 sequences, 4.5% to 5.5% of them singletons. The germline gives CDR1 SGHRS, CDR2 YFSETQ. This CDR3 is 15 amino acids long. V shed 0 bases, J shed 7 bases, and the junction held 8 bases outside the gene matches. Time point meaning: sample taken at primary tumor resection. Extraction of whole RNA from tumor, nontumor lung or frozen PBMC preceded unsorted sequencing. Donation came from some 73 patients with untreated early-stage non-small cell lung cancer.

The material was PBMCs, obtained at surgery. The sequence came from a male donor with early-stage non-small cell lung cancer. V is TRBV5-1 and J is TRBJ2-7; TRBD2 agrees at 9 bases. The chain's CDR3 is CASSLAGTSSSEQYF. The CDR3 DNA reads as TGCGCCAGCAGCTTGGCCGGGACTAGCAGCTCGGAGCAGTACTTC.